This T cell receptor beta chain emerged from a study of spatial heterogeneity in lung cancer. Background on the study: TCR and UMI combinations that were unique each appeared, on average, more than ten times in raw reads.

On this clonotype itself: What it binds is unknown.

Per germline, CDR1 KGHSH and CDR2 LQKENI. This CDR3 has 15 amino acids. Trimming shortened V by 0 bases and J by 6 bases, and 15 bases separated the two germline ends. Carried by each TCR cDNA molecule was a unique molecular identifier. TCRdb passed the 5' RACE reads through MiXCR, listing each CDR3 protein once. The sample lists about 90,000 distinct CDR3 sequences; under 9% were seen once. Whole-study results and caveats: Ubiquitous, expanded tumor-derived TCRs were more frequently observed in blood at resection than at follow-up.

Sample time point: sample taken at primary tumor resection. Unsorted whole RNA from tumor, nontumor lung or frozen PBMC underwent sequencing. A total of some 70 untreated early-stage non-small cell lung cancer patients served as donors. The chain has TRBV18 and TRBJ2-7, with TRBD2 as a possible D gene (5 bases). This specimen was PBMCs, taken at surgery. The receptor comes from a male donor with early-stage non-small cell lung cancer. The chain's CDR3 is CASSPPSGSSVEQYF. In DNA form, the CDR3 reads TGTGCCAGCTCACCACCCTCGGGGTCGTCCGTCGAGCAGTACTTC.